A single sample is the source of the 27 T cell receptor beta chains below, sequenced in a study of cytomegalovirus exposure and HLA in healthy donors. Primers included in the PCR were 60 Vbeta and 13 Jbeta primers. Profiling relied on immunoSEQ multiplex PCR, and the TCRdb table lists in-frame clones only, not all of them. This table holds under 200,000 clones, roughly 70% found once. The sample comprised PBMCs. The receptors originated from a woman in her 30s in good health and CMV-seronegative.

This rearrangement joins TRBV4-2 to TRBJ2-5; 9 bases map to TRBD1. Germline CDR1 is LGHNA and CDR2 is YNFKEQ. J was trimmed by 3 bases and V by 1 base; bases with no gene match: 3. CDR3 length equals 15 residues. CDR3 nucleotide sequence: TGTGCCAGCAGCCAAGGGGACAGGGATAAAGAGACCCAGTACTTC. This sequence encodes CASSQGDRDKETQYF.

The V gene is TRBV5-1, the J gene TRBJ2-5; maybe TRBD1 (6 bases). Germline CDR1 reads SGHRS; CDR2 reads YFSETQ. CDR3 length: 14 amino acids. V was pared by 6 bases and J by 1 base, with 13 bases between. The CDR3 spells CASTLQGTQETQYF. The CDR3 DNA sequence: TGCGCCAGCACCCTCCAGGGGACCCAAGAGACCCAGTACTTC.

The chain combines TRBV1 with TRBJ2-7; the table gives TRBD1 as D, unverified against the DNA. TRBV1 is annotated as a pseudogene. This CDR3 region has 17 residues. The CDR3 DNA sequence: TGCACCAGCATCCCCAACACCCTCCGGGACAATCCCTACGAGCAGTACTTC. Translating it yields CTSIPNTLRDNPYEQYF.

This clone was counted only a few times. The chain couples TRBV5-4 to TRBJ1-3, with TRBD1 matching over 9 bases. The CDR3 sequence is 15 residues long. Germline CDR1 SGHNT, CDR2 YYREEE (reference sequence). The V gene end was trimmed by 3 bases and the J gene end by 1 base; junction bases not matched to a gene: 2. CDR3 sequence (DNA): TGTGCCAGCAGCTGGGACAGGGATTCTGGAAACACCATATATTTT. This encodes CASSWDRDSGNTIYF.

This chain links TRBV5-1 with TRBJ2-3, with TRBD2 matching 13 bases. J gave up 4 bases and V 0 bases, and 23 bases lay outside the gene matches. The germline CDR1 and CDR2 sequences are SGHRS and YFSETQ. This CDR3 contains 23 residues. CDR3 DNA sequence: TGCGCCAGCAGCTTGGACCCCGTTACTACTAGCGGGAGGGTTATGATTGGAGCAGATACGCAGTATTTT. Translated: CASSLDPVTTSGRVMIGADTQYF.

The chain links TRBV10-2 to TRBJ1-5; D remains unclear. The germline V gene encodes CDR1 WSHSY and CDR2 SAAADI. V lost 1 base to trimming and J lost 3 bases, with 4 bases between them. This CDR3 region has 13 residues. The CDR3 bases are TGCGCCAGCAGTGAGTGGCCCAATCAGCCCCAGCATTTT. This encodes CASSEWPNQPQHF.

This clone was detected only a few times. V usage is TRBV28 and J usage is TRBJ1-6, with D perhaps matching TRBD1 (6 bases). The CDR3 has 12 amino acids. Trimming left V 6 bases short and J 13 bases short, with 13 bases between. Germline-derived CDR1 and CDR2 are MDHEN and SYDVKM. CDR3 sequence (DNA): TGTGCCAGCAGGGTGGAGGGGGGGCCCCTCCACTTT. Amino acid sequence: CASRVEGGPLHF.

The chain has TRBV12-5 and TRBJ1-2; perhaps TRBD1 as D (6 bases). Germline CDR1 LGHNT, CDR2 FRNRAP. The germline V and J ends were trimmed by 2 bases and 4 bases, with 17 bases remaining between them. The CDR3 spans 16 residues. CDR3 coding DNA: TGTGCTAGTGGTTTGTCTAAGGACAGAATACTCTATGGCTACACCTTC. It yields the protein CASGLSKDRILYGYTF. The whole variable domain, filled in from reference TRBV12-5 and TRBJ1-2, reads DARVTQTPRHKVTEMGQEVTMRCQPILGHNTVFWYRQTMMQGLELLAYFRNRAPLDDSGMPKDRFSAEMPDATLATLKIQPSEPRDSAVYFCASGLSKDRILYGYTFGSGTRLTVV.

The count of this clone is one. The chain couples TRBV7-2 to TRBJ1-5, with 8 bases fitting TRBD1. The length of the CDR3 is 15 residues. Germline values: CDR1 SGHTA, CDR2 FQGNSA. The V segment lost 6 bases and the J segment 2 bases; nucleotides outside the gene matches: 6. CDR3 protein: CASRIRGLGNQPQHF. CDR3 in DNA: TGTGCCAGCAGAATCAGGGGGCTGGGCAATCAGCCCCAGCATTTT.

The chain employs TRBV10-3 and TRBJ1-3; no reliable D call. Germline CDR1 ENHRY, CDR2 SYGVKD. The CDR3 runs 15 residues. V was pared by 0 bases and J by 0 bases, with 6 bases between. In nucleotides, the CDR3 is TGTGCCATCAGTGAGTCGCAGGACTCTGGAAACACCATATATTTT. Its protein product is CAISESQDSGNTIYF.

The chain has TRBV19 and TRBJ2-1, with D maybe TRBD2 (5 bases). Germline V gene sequence: CDR1 LNHDA, CDR2 SQIVND (reference sequence). The CDR3 length is 16 residues. The V end lost 4 bases, the J end lost 0 bases, and 13 bases lay between the germline ends. The CDR3 is CASSKDSLSSYNEQFF. The CDR3 DNA sequence: TGTGCCAGTAGTAAGGACTCACTCAGCTCCTACAATGAGCAGTTCTTC.

This sequence joins TRBV28 and TRBJ1-5, with a tentative D call TRBD1 (6 bases). Germline V lookup: CDR1 MDHEN, CDR2 SYDVKM. V dropped 3 bases and J dropped 7 bases, with 13 bases sitting between them. The CDR3 loop spans 14 amino acids. The CDR3 DNA sequence: TGTGCCAGCAGTTTCGGGGGGCGGAGGCAGCCCCAGCATTTT. Translating gives CASSFGGRRQPQHF.

The rearrangement joins TRBV12-2 to TRBJ1-2. TRBV12-2 is flagged as a pseudogene. The CDR3 is 15 residues long. CDR3 DNA: TGTGCAAGTCGCTTCTCGGGGGTGAGCTACTATGGCTACACCTTC. Residues: CASRFSGVSYYGYTF.

A single count supports this clone. J is TRBJ2-1 and V is TRBV7-2; D is unclear. This CDR3 is 11 amino acids long. The germline V gene has CDR1 SGHTA and CDR2 FQGNSA. V lost 3 bases and J 7 bases, leaving 4 bases between the germline ends. CDR3 sequence reads: CASSFMNEQFF. Here the CDR3 DNA reads TGTGCCAGCAGCTTTATGAATGAGCAGTTCTTC.

This clone occurred a few times. The chain employs TRBV28 and TRBJ1-6, with 7 bases matching TRBD1. This CDR3 is 13 amino acids long. The V gene's germline CDR1 is MDHEN and CDR2 SYDVKM. V was clipped by 7 bases and J by 13 bases; unmatched bases: 10. The CDR3 is CASNWAGGSPLHF. CDR3 nucleotide sequence: TGTGCCAGCAATTGGGCAGGGGGTTCCCCCCTCCACTTT.

The V gene is TRBV28, the J gene TRBJ2-4; TRBD1 might be the D (5 bases). The V gene lost 8 bases and the J gene lost 4 bases, with 24 bases spanning the gap. Germline V gene sequence: CDR1 MDHEN, CDR2 SYDVKM. The CDR3 consists of 17 residues. The CDR3, as DNA: TGTGCCAGCGCGCTATGGCAGGGAAAGAGGTTAAAAAACATTCAGTACTTC. It specifies CASALWQGKRLKNIQYF.

The V and J genes are TRBV9 and TRBJ1-6; D possibly corresponds to TRBD1 (6 bases). The CDR3 extends over 16 amino acids. Trimming took off 0 bases at V and 7 bases at J, with 14 bases between the two ends. Germline V CDR1 and CDR2: SGDLS, YYNGEE. In DNA form, the CDR3 reads TGTGCCAGCAGCGTAGGAATGGGGGCGAGGAATTCACCCCTCCACTTT. It translates to CASSVGMGARNSPLHF.

The chain has TRBV5-1 and TRBJ2-7; possibly TRBD1 for D (8 bases). The germline V gene has CDR1 SGHRS and CDR2 YFSETQ. With 4 bases removed from V and 3 bases from J, the gap between germline ends came to 17 bases. The CDR3 is 15 residues long. CDR3 sequence reads: CASSPSTGGDYEQYF. For the CDR3, the DNA is TGCGCCAGCAGCCCCTCTACAGGGGGGGACTACGAGCAGTACTTC.

This chain links TRBV5-1 with TRBJ2-3; no definite D call. The CDR3 covers 12 residues. Trimming pared 0 bases from V and 4 bases from J, leaving 3 bases between. Looked up from germline, CDR1 is SGHRS and CDR2 is YFSETQ. CDR3 sequence reads: CASSLVSDTQYF. The CDR3 region has the DNA TGCGCCAGCAGCTTGGTCTCAGATACGCAGTATTTT.

The genes are TRBV19 and TRBJ1-1; D not resolved. This CDR3 is 16 amino acids long. Trimming left V 0 bases short and J 1 base short, with 12 bases between. Per the germline V gene, CDR1 is LNHDA and CDR2 is SQIVND (reference sequence). In DNA, the CDR3 is TGTGCCAGTAGTATAGATCGTGGAGCTTCGAACACTGAAGCTTTCTTT. Its protein is CASSIDRGASNTEAFF.

The gene calls are TRBV7-6 and TRBJ2-5; 10 bases are a match to TRBD2. This CDR3 has 14 residues. V lost 5 bases, J lost 2 bases, and 2 bases stayed unmatched. Germline V gene lookup returns CDR1 SGHVS and CDR2 FNYEAQ. For the CDR3, the DNA is TGTGCCAGCAGCCTACTAGCGGGACAAGAGACCCAGTACTTC. Amino acids: CASSLLAGQETQYF.

This clone was counted between two and nine times. The chain joins TRBV6-5 to TRBJ2-5; D may be TRBD1 (6 bases). CDR3 size: 13 residues. Trimming left V 5 bases short and J 1 base short, with 8 bases between. Germline V gene lookup returns CDR1 MNHEY and CDR2 SVGAGI. The CDR3 here is CASSRTVQETQYF. As DNA, the CDR3 is TGTGCCAGCAGTCGGACAGTCCAAGAGACCCAGTACTTC.

The chain employs TRBV28 and TRBJ1-1; TRBD1 agrees at 11 bases. Germline CDR1 reads MDHEN; CDR2 reads SYDVKM. Unmatched junction bases numbered 12, after V lost 7 bases and J lost 11 bases. CDR3 length: 14 residues. The CDR3 loop is CASTWDRGEVDAFF. The CDR3 nucleotides are TGTGCCAGCACCTGGGACAGGGGGGAAGTGGACGCTTTCTTT.

The chain recombines TRBV18 with TRBJ1-4, with D possibly TRBD1 on 5 matching bases. The germline CDR1 and CDR2 sequences are KGHSH and LQKENI. V was pared by 7 bases and J by 0 bases, with 9 bases between. This CDR3 comprises 14 residues. This chain's CDR3 is CASWRGSTNEKLFF. The CDR3, as DNA: TGTGCCAGCTGGAGGGGATCAACTAATGAAAAACTGTTTTTT.

The V call is TRBV28, the J call TRBJ2-7, with 8 bases aligning to TRBD2. Unmatched junction bases numbered 10, after V lost 6 bases and J lost 6 bases. This CDR3 has 14 amino acids. Looked up from germline, CDR1 is MDHEN and CDR2 is SYDVKM. CDR3 loop: CASRRSAGVGEQYF. The CDR3 nucleotides read TGTGCCAGCAGACGCTCAGCGGGGGTTGGCGAGCAGTACTTC.

The chain is built from TRBV4-3 and TRBJ2-7; TRBD1 matches at 7 bases. CDR3 length: 15 amino acids. Germline CDR1 LGHNA, CDR2 YSLEER. The V and J ends lost 3 bases and 0 bases, in that order; junction bases with no gene match: 5. In DNA form, the CDR3 reads TGCGCCAGCAGCCAGATTGACAGGGACTCCTACGAGCAGTACTTC. It encodes CASSQIDRDSYEQYF.

CDR3 coding DNA: TGTGCCAGCAGAAATTCCGGGACAAAGAGAAACACCATATATTTT. Translation: CASRNSGTKRNTIYF. The J gene is TRBJ1-3, the V gene TRBV6-1; possibly TRBD1 for D (6 bases). The V end was cut by 6 bases, the J end by 5 bases, with 17 bases between. The CDR3 extends over 15 amino acids. Germline V gene sequence: CDR1 MNHNS, CDR2 SASEGT.